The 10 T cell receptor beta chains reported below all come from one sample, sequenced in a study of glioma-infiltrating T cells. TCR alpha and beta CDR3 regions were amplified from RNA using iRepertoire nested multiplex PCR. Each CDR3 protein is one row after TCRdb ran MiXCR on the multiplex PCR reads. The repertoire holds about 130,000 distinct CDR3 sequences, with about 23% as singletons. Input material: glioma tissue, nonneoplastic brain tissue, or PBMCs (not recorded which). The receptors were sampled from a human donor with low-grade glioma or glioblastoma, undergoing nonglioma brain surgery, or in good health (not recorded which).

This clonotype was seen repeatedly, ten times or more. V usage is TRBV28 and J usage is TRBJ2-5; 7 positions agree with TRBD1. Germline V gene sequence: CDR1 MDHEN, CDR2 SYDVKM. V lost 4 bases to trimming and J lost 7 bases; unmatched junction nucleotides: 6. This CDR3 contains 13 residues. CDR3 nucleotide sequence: TGTGCCAGCAGTTCGTACAGGGGCGGGACCCAGTACTTC. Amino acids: CASSSYRGGTQYF.

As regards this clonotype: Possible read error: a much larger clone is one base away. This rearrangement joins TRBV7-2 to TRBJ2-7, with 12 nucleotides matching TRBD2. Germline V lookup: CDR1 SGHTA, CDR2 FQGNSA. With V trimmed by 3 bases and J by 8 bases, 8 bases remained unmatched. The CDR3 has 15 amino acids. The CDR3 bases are TGTGCCAGCAGCTTCCGGACTAGCGGGACTTACAAGCAGTACTTC. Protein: CASSFRTSGTYKQYF.

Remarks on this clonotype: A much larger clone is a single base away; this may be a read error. The CDR3 DNA reads TGCGCCACCAGGAATCCTAGCTCCTACGAGCAGTACTTC. Protein sequence: CATRNPSSYEQYF. The V call is TRBV6-2 or TRBV6-3, the J call TRBJ2-7; D unresolved. Per germline, CDR1 MNHEY and CDR2 SVGEGT. CDR3 length: 13 residues.

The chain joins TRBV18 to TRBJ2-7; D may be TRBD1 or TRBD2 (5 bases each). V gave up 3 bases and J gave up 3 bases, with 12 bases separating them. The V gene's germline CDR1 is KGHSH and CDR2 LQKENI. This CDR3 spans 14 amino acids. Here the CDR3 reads CASSPPRGVYEQYF. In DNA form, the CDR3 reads TGTGCCAGCTCACCGCCCCGGGGCGTCTACGAGCAGTACTTC.

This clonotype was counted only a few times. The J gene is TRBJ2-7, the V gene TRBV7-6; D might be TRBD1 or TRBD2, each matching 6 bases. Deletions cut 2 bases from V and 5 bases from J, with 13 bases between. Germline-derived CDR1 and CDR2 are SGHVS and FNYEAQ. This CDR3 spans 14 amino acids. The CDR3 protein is CASSLTPGADEQYF. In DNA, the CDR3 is TGTGCCAGCAGCTTAACCCCGGGGGCAGACGAGCAGTACTTC.

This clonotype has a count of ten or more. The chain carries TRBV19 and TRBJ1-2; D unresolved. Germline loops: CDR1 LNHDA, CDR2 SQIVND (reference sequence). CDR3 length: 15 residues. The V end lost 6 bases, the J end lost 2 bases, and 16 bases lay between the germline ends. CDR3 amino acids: CASSMQTELNYGYTF. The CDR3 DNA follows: TGTGCCAGTAGCATGCAGACGGAACTCAACTATGGCTACACCTTC. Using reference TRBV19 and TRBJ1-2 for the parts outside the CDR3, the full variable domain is DGGITQSPKYLFRKEGQNVTLSCEQNLNHDAMYWYRQDPGQGLRLIYYSQIVNDFQKGDIAEGYSVSREKKESFPLTVTSAQKNPTAFYLCASSMQTELNYGYTFGSGTRLTVV.

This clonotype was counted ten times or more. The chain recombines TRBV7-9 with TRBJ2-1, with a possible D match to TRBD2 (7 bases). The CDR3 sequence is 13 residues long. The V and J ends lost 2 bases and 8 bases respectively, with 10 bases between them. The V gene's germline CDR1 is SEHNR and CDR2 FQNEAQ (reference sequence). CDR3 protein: CASSLTGRDEQFF. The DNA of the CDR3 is TGTGCCAGCAGCTTAACAGGGAGGGATGAGCAGTTCTTC.

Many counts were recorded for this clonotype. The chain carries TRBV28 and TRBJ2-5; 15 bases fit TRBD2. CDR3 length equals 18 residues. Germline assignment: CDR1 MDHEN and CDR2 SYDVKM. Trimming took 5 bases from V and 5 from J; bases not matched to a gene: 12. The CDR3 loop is CASSLDPPGTSGRETQYF. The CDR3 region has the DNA TGTGCCAGCAGTCTAGACCCCCCCGGGACTAGCGGGAGGGAGACCCAGTACTTC.

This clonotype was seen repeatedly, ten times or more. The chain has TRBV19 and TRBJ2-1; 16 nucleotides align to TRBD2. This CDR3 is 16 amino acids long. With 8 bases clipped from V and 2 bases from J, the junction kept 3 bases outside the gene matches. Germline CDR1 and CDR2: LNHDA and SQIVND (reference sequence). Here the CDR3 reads CASGTSGRAAYNEQFF. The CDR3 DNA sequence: TGTGCCAGTGGGACTAGCGGGAGGGCCGCCTACAATGAGCAGTTCTTC.

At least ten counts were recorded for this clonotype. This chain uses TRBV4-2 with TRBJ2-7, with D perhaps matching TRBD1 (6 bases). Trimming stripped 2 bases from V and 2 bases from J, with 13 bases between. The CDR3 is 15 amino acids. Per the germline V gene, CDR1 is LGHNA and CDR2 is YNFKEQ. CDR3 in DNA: TGTGCCAGCAGCCAACGGCCCCGGGACACCTACGAGCAGTACTTC. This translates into CASSQRPRDTYEQYF.